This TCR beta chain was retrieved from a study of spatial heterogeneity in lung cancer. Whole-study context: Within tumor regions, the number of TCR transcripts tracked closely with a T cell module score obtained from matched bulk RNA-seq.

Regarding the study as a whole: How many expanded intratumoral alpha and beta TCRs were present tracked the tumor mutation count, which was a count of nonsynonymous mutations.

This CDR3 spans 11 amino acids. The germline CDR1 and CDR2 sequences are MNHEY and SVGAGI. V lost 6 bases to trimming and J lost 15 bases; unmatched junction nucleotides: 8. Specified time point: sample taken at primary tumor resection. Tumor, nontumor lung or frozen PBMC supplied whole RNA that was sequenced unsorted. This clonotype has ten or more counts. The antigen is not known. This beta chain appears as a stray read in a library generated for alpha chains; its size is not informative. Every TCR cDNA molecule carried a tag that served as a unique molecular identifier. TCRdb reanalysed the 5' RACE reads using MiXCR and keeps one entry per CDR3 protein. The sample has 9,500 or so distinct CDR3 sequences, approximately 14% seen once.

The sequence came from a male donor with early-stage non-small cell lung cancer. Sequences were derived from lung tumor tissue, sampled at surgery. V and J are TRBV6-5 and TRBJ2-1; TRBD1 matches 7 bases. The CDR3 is CASSNQGGWFF. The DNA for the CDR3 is TGTGCCAGCAGCAACCAAGGGGGCTGGTTCTTC.